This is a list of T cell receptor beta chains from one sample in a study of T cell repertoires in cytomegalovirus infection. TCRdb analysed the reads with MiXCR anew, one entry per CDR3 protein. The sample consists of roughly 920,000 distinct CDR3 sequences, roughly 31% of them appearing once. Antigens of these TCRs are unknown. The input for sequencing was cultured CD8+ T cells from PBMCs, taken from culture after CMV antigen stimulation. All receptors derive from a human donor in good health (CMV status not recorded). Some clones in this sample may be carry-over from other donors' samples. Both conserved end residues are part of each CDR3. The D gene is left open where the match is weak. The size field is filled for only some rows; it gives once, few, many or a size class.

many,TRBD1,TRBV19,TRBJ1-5,CASTYRGHGQPQHF,TGTGCCAGTACCTACAGGGGGCACGGTCAGCCCCAGCATTTT
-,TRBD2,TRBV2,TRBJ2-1,CASRTSGGTYNEQFF,TGTGCCAGCAGGACTAGCGGGGGCACCTACAATGAGCAGTTCTTC
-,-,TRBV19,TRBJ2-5,CASRSITAGPQETQYF,TGTGCCAGTCGTAGTATTACAGCAGGGCCCCAAGAGACCCAGTACTTC
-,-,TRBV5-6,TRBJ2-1,CASSSTDSYEQFF,TGTGCCAGCAGCTCGACTGATTCCTATGAGCAGTTCTTC
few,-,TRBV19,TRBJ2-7,CASSPRGGTNEQYF,TGTGCCAGTAGTCCCCGAGGGGGAACGAACGAGCAGTACTTC
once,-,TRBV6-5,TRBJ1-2,CASSVSGAYGYTF,TGTGCCAGCAGTGTATCAGGGGCCTATGGCTACACCTTC
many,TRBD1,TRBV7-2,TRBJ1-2,CASSLRDKGGQGASSYTF,TGTGCCAGCAGCTTACGCGATAAGGGGGGACAGGGGGCGAGTTCCTACACCTTC
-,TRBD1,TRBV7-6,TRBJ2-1,CASSLTLGLDWRGGDRIYNEQFF,TGTGCCAGCAGCTTAACTTTAGGGCTTGACTGGAGAGGAGGGGACAGGATCTACAATGAGCAGTTCTTC
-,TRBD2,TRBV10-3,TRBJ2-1,CAIRIAGDNEQFF,TGTGCCATCAGAATAGCGGGGGACAATGAGCAGTTCTTC
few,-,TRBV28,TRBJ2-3,CASSPRGITDTQYF,TGTGCCAGCAGTCCTAGGGGAATCACAGATACGCAGTATTTT
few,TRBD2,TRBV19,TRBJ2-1,CASSTTYYLLAGTYNEQFF,TGTGCCAGTAGTACCACCTACTACCTACTAGCGGGCACCTACAATGAGCAGTTCTTC
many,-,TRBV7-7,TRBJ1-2,CASSLVYGYTF,TGTGCTAGCAGCTTAGTCTATGGCTACACCTTC
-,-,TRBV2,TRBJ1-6,CARQQGTARGSPLHF,TGTGCCAGGCAGCAGGGGACGGCCCGGGGTTCACCCCTCCACTTT
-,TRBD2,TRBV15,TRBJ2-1,CATSRAERGGFSYNEQFF,TGTGCCACCAGCAGAGCCGAGCGGGGGGGCTTCTCCTACAATGAGCAGTTCTTC
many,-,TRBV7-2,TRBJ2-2,CAHLGNTGELFF,TGTGCCCACCTGGGTAACACCGGGGAGCTGTTTTTT
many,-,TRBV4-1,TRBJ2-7,CASSQGGDEQYF,TGTGCCAGCAGCCAGGGCGGTGACGAGCAGTACTTC
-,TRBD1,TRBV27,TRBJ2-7,CASSPGTGGAEQYF,TGTGCCAGCAGCCCCGGGACAGGGGGCGCGGAGCAGTACTTC
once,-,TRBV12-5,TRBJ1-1,CASRDNLLEAFF,TGTGCTAGTAGGGACAATTTACTCGAAGCTTTCTTT
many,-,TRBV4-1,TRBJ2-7,CASSQGTDTYEQYF,TGCGCCAGCAGCCAAGGGACCGATACCTACGAGCAGTACTTC
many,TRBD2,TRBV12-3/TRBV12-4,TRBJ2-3,CASSFSLAGGPSTDTQYF,TGTGCCAGCAGTTTTTCCTTAGCGGGAGGCCCTAGCACAGATACGCAGTATTTT
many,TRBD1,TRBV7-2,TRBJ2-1,CASSTTTGDFLPTYNEQFF,TGTGCCAGCAGCACGACGACAGGGGACTTCCTCCCCACCTACAATGAGCAGTTCTTC
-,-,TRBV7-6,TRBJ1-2,CASSLESGRGYGYTF,TGTGCCAGCAGCTTAGAATCGGGCAGGGGCTATGGCTACACCTTC
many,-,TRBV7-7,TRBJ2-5,CASGMGETQYF,TGTGCTAGCGGAATGGGAGAGACCCAGTACTTC
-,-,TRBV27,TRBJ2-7,CASSLLGKAYEQYF,TGTGCCAGCAGTTTACTCGGGAAGGCTTACGAGCAGTACTTC
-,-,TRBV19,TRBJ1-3,CASTTDRSSGNTIYF,TGTGCCAGTACTACGGACCGGAGCTCTGGAAACACCATATATTTT
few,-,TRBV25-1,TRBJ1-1,CASSEGKGGFTEAFF,TGTGCCAGCAGTGAAGGGAAAGGGGGGTTCACTGAAGCTTTCTTT
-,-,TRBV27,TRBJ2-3,CASSLIPPNRDSDTQYF,TGTGCCAGCAGTTTAATCCCGCCAAACAGGGACTCAGATACGCAGTATTTT
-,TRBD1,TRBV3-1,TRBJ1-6,CASSQERDREVVSYNSPLHF,TGTGCCAGCAGCCAAGAGAGGGACAGGGAAGTCGTCTCCTATAATTCACCCCTCCACTTT
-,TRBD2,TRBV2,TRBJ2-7,CASRALAGDYEQYF,TGTGCCAGCAGGGCACTAGCGGGGGACTACGAGCAGTACTTC
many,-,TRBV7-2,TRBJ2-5,CASSLVGDETQYF,TGTGCCAGCAGCTTAGTGGGGGACGAGACCCAGTACTTC
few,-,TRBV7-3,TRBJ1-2,CASPKRLKRRGYTF,TGTGCCAGCCCCAAGCGCCTCAAGCGACGTGGCTACACCTTC
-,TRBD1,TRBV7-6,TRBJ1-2,CASSPRTGANTMSYAF,TGTGCCAGCAGCCCCCGGACAGGTGCCAATACTATGAGCTACGCCTTC
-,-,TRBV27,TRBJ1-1,CASSSRASGQGKTEAFF,TGTGCCAGCAGTTCCCGCGCCTCTGGGCAGGGCAAGACTGAAGCTTTCTTT
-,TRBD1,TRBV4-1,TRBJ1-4,CAGSQDHGPGGDEKLFF,TGTGCCGGCAGCCAAGATCACGGACCAGGGGGAGATGAAAAACTGTTTTTT
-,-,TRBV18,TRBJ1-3,CASSQERAGNTIYF,TGTGCCAGCTCACAAGAAAGGGCTGGAAACACCATATATTTT
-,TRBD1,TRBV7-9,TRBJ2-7,CASSQGTGVSYEQYF,TGTGCCAGCAGCCAGGGGACAGGCGTTTCCTACGAGCAGTACTTC
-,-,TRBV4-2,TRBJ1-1,CASSLPRGYTEAFF,TGTGCCAGCAGCCTCCCGAGGGGGTACACTGAAGCTTTCTTT
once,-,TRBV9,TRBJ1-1,CASSEQVRNTEAFF,TGTGCCAGCAGCGAACAGGTGAGGAACACTGAAGCTTTCTTT
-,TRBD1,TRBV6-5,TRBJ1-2,CAVRTGTPYGYTF,TGTGCCGTTAGGACAGGGACTCCCTATGGCTACACCTTC
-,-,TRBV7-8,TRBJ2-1,CASSSRDSKYNEQFF,TGTGCCAGCAGCTCCCGGGACTCCAAATACAATGAGCAGTTCTTC
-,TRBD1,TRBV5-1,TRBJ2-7,CASSGQGEQYF,TGCGCCAGCAGCGGACAGGGCGAGCAGTACTTC
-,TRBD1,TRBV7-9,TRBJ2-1,CASSPGAGQGYNEQFF,TGTGCCAGCAGCCCCGGGGCGGGACAGGGTTACAATGAGCAGTTCTTC
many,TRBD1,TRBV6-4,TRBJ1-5,CASSPWTGGMDGNQPQHF,TGTGCCAGCAGCCCATGGACAGGGGGCATGGATGGCAATCAGCCCCAGCATTTT
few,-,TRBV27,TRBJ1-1,CASSFMGGTEAFF,TGTGCCAGCAGTTTCATGGGAGGCACTGAAGCTTTCTTT
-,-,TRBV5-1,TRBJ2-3,CASAWAVGTDTQYF,TGCGCCAGCGCTTGGGCCGTGGGCACAGATACGCAGTATTTT
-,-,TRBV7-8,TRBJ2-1,CASSLEKGLVYNEQFF,TGTGCCAGCAGCTTAGAGAAAGGGTTGGTCTACAATGAGCAGTTCTTC
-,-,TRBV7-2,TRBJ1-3,CANSLGGGVGNTIYF,TGTGCCAACAGCCTTGGGGGGGGTGTAGGAAACACCATATATTTT
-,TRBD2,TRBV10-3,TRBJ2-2,CAISLVRGGNAGELFF,TGTGCCATCAGCCTCGTTCGGGGGGGCAACGCCGGGGAGCTGTTTTTT
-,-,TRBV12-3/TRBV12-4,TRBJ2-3,CASDPSGTPSQYF,TGTGCCAGCGACCCCTCCGGGACCCCATCGCAGTATTTT
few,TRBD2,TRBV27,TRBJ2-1,CASSFGRTSGPSSYNEQFF,TGTGCCAGCAGTTTCGGTCGGACTAGCGGGCCTAGCTCCTACAATGAGCAGTTCTTC